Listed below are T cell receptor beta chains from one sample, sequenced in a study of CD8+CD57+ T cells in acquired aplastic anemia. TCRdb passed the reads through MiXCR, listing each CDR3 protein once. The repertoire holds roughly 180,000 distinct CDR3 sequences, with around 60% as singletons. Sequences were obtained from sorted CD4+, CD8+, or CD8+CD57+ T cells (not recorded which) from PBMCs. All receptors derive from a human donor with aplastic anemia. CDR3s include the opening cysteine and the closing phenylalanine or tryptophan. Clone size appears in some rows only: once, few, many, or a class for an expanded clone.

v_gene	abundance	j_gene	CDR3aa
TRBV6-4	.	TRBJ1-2	CASSPGGSEGYTF
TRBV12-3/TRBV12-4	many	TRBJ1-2	CASSLARDRGYTF
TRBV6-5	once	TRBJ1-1	CASRPGQGNTEAFF
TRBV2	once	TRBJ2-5	CASSERQTQETQYF
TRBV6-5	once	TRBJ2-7	CASSDPSGRYEQYF
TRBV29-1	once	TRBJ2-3	CSASTGTDTQYF
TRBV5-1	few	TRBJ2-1	CASRASGRANNEQFF
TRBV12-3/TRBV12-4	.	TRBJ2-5	CASSLEALGGRDQETQYF
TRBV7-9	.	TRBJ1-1	CASSPTGGAFF
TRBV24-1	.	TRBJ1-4	CATSWPEEDKLFF
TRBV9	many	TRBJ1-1	CASSPISTEAFF
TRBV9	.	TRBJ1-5	CASSVSSGYQPQHF
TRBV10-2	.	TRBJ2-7	CASTGTGDGEQYF
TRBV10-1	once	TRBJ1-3	CASRQSGGKGNTIYF
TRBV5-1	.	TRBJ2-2	CASETSGELFF
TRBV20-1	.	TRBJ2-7	CSARLSDRGLYEQYF
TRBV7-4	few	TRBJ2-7	CASKPDVAGTGTYEQYF
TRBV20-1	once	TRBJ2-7	CSARERGRGRGAYEQYF
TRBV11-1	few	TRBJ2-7	CASSYSGQGAFSYEQYF
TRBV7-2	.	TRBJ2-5	CASSPDPTETQYF
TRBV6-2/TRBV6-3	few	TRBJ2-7	CASSASGGYEQYF
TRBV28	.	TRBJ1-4	CASTSKEKLFF
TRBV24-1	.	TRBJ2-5	CATSDLGLAGTGEGTQYF
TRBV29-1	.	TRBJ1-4	CSVEGGEKLFF
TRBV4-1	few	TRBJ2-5	CASSQDGTSSNRETQYF
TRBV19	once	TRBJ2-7	CASRGAAGSGEQYF
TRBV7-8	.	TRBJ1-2	CASSLVGAVGYTF
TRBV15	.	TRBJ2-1	CATSRGRDYEQFF
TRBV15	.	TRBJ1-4	CATSSGTGPTNEKLFF
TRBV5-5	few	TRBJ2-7	CASSLESTGTYEQYF
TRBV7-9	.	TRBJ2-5	CASSLRGSNRETQYF
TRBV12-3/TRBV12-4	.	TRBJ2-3	CASSPPGLAGVLRRTDTQYF
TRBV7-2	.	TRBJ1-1	CASSLGGQGREAFF
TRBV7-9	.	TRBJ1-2	CASSQGQGKGYGYTF
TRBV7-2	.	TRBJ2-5	CASRTSGLETQYF
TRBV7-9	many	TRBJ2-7	CASSVPGQGGIGDYEQYF
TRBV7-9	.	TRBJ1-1	CASSWDRGRTEAFF
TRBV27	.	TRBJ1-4	CARRTGDNEKLFF
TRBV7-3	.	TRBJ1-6	CASSLVDRENSPLHF
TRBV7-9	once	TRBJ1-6	CASSLGRRESPLHF
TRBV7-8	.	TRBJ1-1	CASSLGGESGAFF
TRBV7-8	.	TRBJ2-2	CASSFSRRELFF
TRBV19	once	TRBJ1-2	CASSIRRGPYGYTF
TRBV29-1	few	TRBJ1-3	CSADSEGNTIYF
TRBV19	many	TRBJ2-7	CASSSRDSSYEQYF
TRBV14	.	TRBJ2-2	CASSQDIGGTGELFF
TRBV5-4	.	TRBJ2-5	CASSRIERAGVVVF
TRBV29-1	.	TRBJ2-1	CSVDRGSQTHNEQFF
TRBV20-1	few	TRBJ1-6	CSAPDRGDNSPLHF
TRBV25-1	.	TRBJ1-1	CASSSGGAKGTEAFF
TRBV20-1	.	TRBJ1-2	CSARDPYGYTF
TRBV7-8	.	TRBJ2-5	CASSLGGFGETQYF
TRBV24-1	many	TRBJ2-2	CATSDRGPGELFF
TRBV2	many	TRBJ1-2	CATENREETYGYTF
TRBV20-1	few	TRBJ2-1	CSADLNFDNEQFF
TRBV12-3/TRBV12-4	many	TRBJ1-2	CASSPGPIYGYTF
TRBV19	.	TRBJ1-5	CASSPGFNQPQHF
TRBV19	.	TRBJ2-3	CASKARGAAWTQYF